This T cell receptor beta chain was sequenced during a study of control samples from healthy donors and cancer patients. This CDR3 is 15 amino acids long. Trimming at V came to 3 bases and at J to 3 bases, leaving 3 bases not matched to a gene. Germline values: CDR1 MGHDK, CDR2 SYGVNS. Sequenced by immunoSEQ multiplex PCR; TCRdb stores in-frame clones only, minus some. The table includes some 130,000 clones, around 85% detected once. The clonotype comes from a woman younger than 45 in good health. The sequenced sample consisted of blood. The chain recombines TRBV25-1 with TRBJ1-4, with 8 bases identical to TRBD1. The chain's CDR3 is CASSEPDRANEKLFF. The CDR3 DNA reads as TGTGCCAGCAGTGAGCCGGACAGGGCTAATGAAAAACTGTTTTTT.